These 18 T cell receptor beta chains were sequenced from one sample in a study of cytomegalovirus exposure and HLA in healthy donors. Measured with immunoSEQ multiplex PCR; TCRdb has only the in-frame clones, and not every one. The table has about 56,000 clones, just over 90% seen once. Material for sequencing was PBMCs. All receptors come from a man younger than 35 in good health and CMV-seronegative.

This clone was counted only a few times. The chain couples TRBV6-5 to TRBJ1-5, with TRBD1 as a possible D gene (6 bases). V was pared by 6 bases and J by 6 bases, with 12 bases between. The CDR3 extends over 13 amino acids. The germline CDR1 and CDR2 sequences are MNHEY and SVGAGI. The DNA for the CDR3 is TGTGCCAGCAGGGACCGAGGGGGTCAGCCCCAGCATTTT. Translating it yields CASRDRGGQPQHF.

In its sample, this clone was seen once. The chain recombines TRBV7-6 with TRBJ2-5; TRBD2 matches at 9 bases. J was trimmed by 5 bases and V by 5 bases; bases with no gene match: 9. The germline V gene has CDR1 SGHVS and CDR2 FNYEAQ. This CDR3 is built from 15 residues. The CDR3 spells CASSRGVAGAETQYF. For the CDR3, the DNA is TGTGCCAGCAGCCGTGGGGTAGCGGGAGCGGAGACCCAGTACTTC.

The CDR3 is CASRLAGVETQYF. The CDR3 region has the DNA TGTGCCAGTAGACTAGCGGGAGTGGAGACCCAGTACTTC. The genes are TRBV19 and TRBJ2-5; 11 bases fit TRBD2. The CDR3 is 13 amino acids. In germline, CDR1 is LNHDA, CDR2 SQIVND (reference sequence). Losses at the gene ends were 6 bases for V and 5 bases for J; bases not matched to a gene: 2.

The chain combines TRBV28 with TRBJ2-3, with a weak D call TRBD2 (7 bases). The CDR3 consists of 15 residues. Germline loops: CDR1 MDHEN, CDR2 SYDVKM. The V end was cut by 10 bases, the J end by 4 bases, with 21 bases between. The CDR3 loop reads CATSWGGRGADTQYF. In DNA form, the CDR3 reads TGTGCCACCTCCTGGGGGGGCCGGGGGGCAGATACGCAGTATTTT.

This clone was picked up a small number of times. This sequence joins TRBV28 and TRBJ2-1; 11 nucleotides line up with TRBD2. Germline values: CDR1 MDHEN, CDR2 SYDVKM. This CDR3 is built from 16 residues. Trimming cost V 3 bases and J 6 bases; bases outside gene matches: 7. The CDR3 protein is CASSFVTSGSVNEQFF. CDR3 coding DNA: TGTGCCAGCAGTTTTGTTACTAGCGGGAGTGTCAATGAGCAGTTCTTC.

The rearrangement uses TRBV7-6 and TRBJ2-5, with D perhaps matching TRBD1 (6 bases). The germline V gene has CDR1 SGHVS and CDR2 FNYEAQ. There are 15 residues in the CDR3. V lost 2 bases, J lost 2 bases, and 12 bases lay in between. CDR3 sequence (DNA): TGTGCCAGCAGCTTACCCAGGGGTGTACAAGAGACCCAGTACTTC. Translated, it gives CASSLPRGVQETQYF.

The rearrangement links TRBV6-1 to TRBJ2-1; TRBD1 matches at 9 bases. The junction had 3 bases not matched to a gene; V was cut back by 8 bases and J by 7 bases. The CDR3 is made up of 12 amino acids. Germline CDR1 reads MNHNS; CDR2 reads SASEGT. CDR3 sequence reads: CASGTGMNEQFF. The DNA of the CDR3 is TGTGCCAGCGGGACAGGGATGAATGAGCAGTTCTTC.

The chain links TRBV5-4 to TRBJ2-4; D might be TRBD2 (6 bases). Germline-derived CDR1 and CDR2 are SGHNT and YYREEE (reference sequence). Trimming took off 0 bases at V and 4 bases at J, with 14 bases between the two ends. The CDR3 runs to 16 residues. For the CDR3, the DNA is TGTGCCAGCAGCTTGGATCAGGGACTTACAAAAAACATTCAGTACTTC. This sequence encodes CASSLDQGLTKNIQYF.

V is TRBV7-3 and J is TRBJ2-7, with a weak D call TRBD1 (6 bases). The CDR3 length is 14 residues. Germline CDR1 SGHTA, CDR2 FQGTGA. V lost 2 bases and J lost 3, with 11 bases in between. The CDR3: CASSLAGGRYEQYF. DNA for the CDR3: TGTGCCAGCAGCTTAGCTGGGGGCCGCTACGAGCAGTACTTC.

The chain recombines TRBV2 with TRBJ2-7, with D tentatively TRBD2 (6 bases). Germline V gene sequence: CDR1 SNHLY, CDR2 FYNNEI. This CDR3 comprises 15 residues. V was shortened by 2 bases and J by 0 bases, with 11 bases between the two germline ends. The CDR3 spells CASSETGLSSYEQYF. The DNA of the CDR3 is TGTGCCAGCAGTGAAACAGGACTATCCTCCTACGAGCAGTACTTC.

The gene calls are TRBV7-2 and TRBJ2-3; D may be TRBD1 (6 bases). The CDR3 covers 15 residues. The germline gives CDR1 SGHTA, CDR2 FQGNSA. V was shortened by 3 bases and J by 5 bases, with 15 bases between the two germline ends. CDR3 residues: CASSFSQGIVDTQYF. For the CDR3, the DNA is TGTGCCAGCAGCTTCTCTCAGGGGATCGTAGATACGCAGTATTTT.

The genes are TRBV5-1 and TRBJ2-1; weak D call: TRBD2 (6 bases). The CDR3 loop spans 16 amino acids. The ends were cut back, 0 bases at V and 6 bases at J, with 16 bases in the middle. Per germline, CDR1 SGHRS and CDR2 YFSETQ. The CDR3: CASSLASREVANEQFF. In nucleotides, the CDR3 is TGCGCCAGCAGCTTGGCCTCCAGGGAGGTAGCCAATGAGCAGTTCTTC.

The chain employs TRBV7-9 and TRBJ2-5, with 12 bases matching TRBD2. V lost 5 bases and J lost 5; bases outside the gene matches: 15. The length of the CDR3 is 18 residues. Germline CDR1 is SEHNR and CDR2 is FQNEAQ (reference sequence). The CDR3 bases are TGTGCCAGCAGCCCGAGACCTAGCGGGAGGGCCTATTTGGAGACCCAGTACTTC. Translated: CASSPRPSGRAYLETQYF.

The chain links TRBV29-1 to TRBJ2-1; D not certain. Germline lookup yields CDR1 SQVTM and CDR2 ANQGSEA. Trimming cost V 5 bases and J 6 bases, with 26 bases left between them. This CDR3 region has 17 residues. In nucleotides, the CDR3 is TGCAGCGTTCCGTTCGTCGACACCGACCCCTTTAGCAATGAGCAGTTCTTC. It translates to CSVPFVDTDPFSNEQFF.

The rearrangement links TRBV28 to TRBJ2-7; 13 bases agree with TRBD2. Germline values: CDR1 MDHEN, CDR2 SYDVKM. This CDR3 has 15 amino acids. V shed 3 bases and J 5 bases; nucleotides not matched to a gene: 4. The CDR3 region has the DNA TGTGCCAGCAGTTTCTGGACTAGCGGGAGCCACGAGCAGTACTTC. Translation gives CASSFWTSGSHEQYF.

This chain links TRBV5-5 with TRBJ2-7, with D perhaps matching TRBD2 (5 bases). CDR3 size: 16 residues. V lost 2 bases and J 2 bases, leaving 17 bases between the germline ends. The germline CDR1 and CDR2 sequences are SGHKS and YYEKEE (reference sequence). CDR3 loop: CASSFGLPGRAYEQYF. The CDR3, as DNA: TGTGCCAGCAGCTTCGGACTTCCCGGGCGGGCCTACGAGCAGTACTTC.

This chain's CDR3 is CASSRGLAGADEQFF. The DNA of the CDR3 is TGTGCCAGCAGCCGGGGACTAGCGGGAGCTGATGAGCAGTTCTTC. J is TRBJ2-1 and V is TRBV7-6, with 14 positions matching TRBD2. The CDR3 contains 15 residues. Trimming took 5 bases from V and 8 from J; bases not matched to a gene: 5. Per the germline V gene, CDR1 is SGHVS and CDR2 is FNYEAQ.

The J gene is TRBJ2-5, the V gene TRBV28; maybe TRBD1 (7 bases). Germline V gene lookup returns CDR1 MDHEN and CDR2 SYDVKM. The ends were cut back, 6 bases at V and 6 bases at J, with 20 bases in the middle. CDR3 size: 15 residues. CDR3 sequence: CASSRSTGRPKTQYF. CDR3 nucleotide sequence: TGTGCCAGCAGCCGATCGACAGGGAGGCCGAAGACCCAGTACTTC.